This entry concerns a single T cell receptor (beta chain). Other nucleotide sequences in the sample specify the same CDR3. J lost 5 bases, V lost 2 bases, and 1 base had no gene match. The CDR3 has 13 residues. Looked up from germline, CDR1 is KGHSH and CDR2 is LQKENI. This record belongs to a study of shared clonotypes between healthy human individuals. Ten immunoSEQ deep assay plates were used to sequence unsorted PBMC DNA. Method: immunoSEQ multiplex PCR; TCRdb's copy keeps in-frame clones and lacks some. This sample yields about 490,000 clones, of which 76% are seen a single time; about an eighth belongs to the top ten. Participating donors were healthy, HIV-negative adults free of recent acute infections or vaccinations. Approximately 98 million PBMCs went into genomic DNA for unsorted samples.

The chain carries TRBV18 and TRBJ1-2; 8 nucleotides match TRBD1. The sequence came from a woman in her 40s in good health. Some clones in this sample may be carry-over from other donors' samples. The sequencing input was PBMCs. This chain's CDR3 is CASSPGQGYGYTF. Written as DNA, the CDR3 is TGTGCCAGCTCACCAGGACAGGGTTATGGCTACACCTTC.